These 31 T cell receptor beta chains were all obtained from the same sample, sequenced in a study of T cell changes during pregnancy in multiple sclerosis. Some clones are missing from TCRdb's copy, which holds only in-frame ones; the method was immunoSEQ multiplex PCR. The sample lists tens of thousands of clones; 80% to 95% were seen once. Specimen: peripheral blood, collected before pregnancy. These receptors came from a female donor with multiple sclerosis, enrolled in a pregnancy study.

This chain uses TRBV7-2 with TRBJ1-5; unclear D gene. The V end lost 3 bases, the J end lost 3 bases, and 12 bases lay between the germline ends. The CDR3 is 15 residues long. Germline V gene data show CDR1 as SGHTA and CDR2 as FQGNSA. In nucleotides, the CDR3 is TGTGCCAGCAGCTTCGGGTCCGCCGACAATCAGCCCCAGCATTTT. It codes for CASSFGSADNQPQHF.

This chain uses TRBV7-3 with TRBJ2-2; the D gene is possibly TRBD1 (5 bases). V lost 3 bases to trimming and J lost 2 bases, with 7 bases between them. This CDR3 comprises 14 residues. CDR1 and CDR2 from the germline V gene are SGHTA and FQGTGA. The CDR3 DNA is TGTGCCAGCAGCTTGCAGGGTAACACCGGGGAGCTGTTTTTT. Translated: CASSLQGNTGELFF.

This chain joins TRBV14 and TRBJ2-3; the D gene is possibly TRBD1 (6 bases). The CDR3 consists of 16 residues. V lost 4 bases, J lost 0 bases, and 14 bases lay in between. Germline V gene sequence: CDR1 SGHDN, CDR2 FVKESK. CDR3 coding DNA: TGTGCCAGCAGCCCCCGGACAGCGACTAGCACAGATACGCAGTATTTT. Translation: CASSPRTATSTDTQYF.

This sequence joins TRBV27 and TRBJ2-7; the D gene is possibly TRBD2 (7 bases). CDR1 MNHEY and CDR2 SMNVEV come from the germline V gene (reference sequence). The ends were cut back, 2 bases at V and 6 bases at J, with 14 bases in the middle. This CDR3 has 14 amino acids. The CDR3 region is CASSLGWGGGEQYF. The CDR3 DNA is TGTGCCAGCAGTTTAGGGTGGGGAGGGGGCGAGCAGTACTTC.

This clone was recorded a few times. The genes are TRBV5-1 and TRBJ2-7, with 9 bases lining up with TRBD1. The CDR3 has 12 amino acids. Trimming at V came to 4 bases and at J to 6 bases, leaving 2 bases not matched to a gene. Germline CDR1 and CDR2: SGHRS and YFSETQ. The CDR3 nucleotides read TGCGCCAGCAGCATGGACAGGGGCGAGCAGTACTTC. Its protein is CASSMDRGEQYF.

The V and J genes are TRBV6-6 and TRBJ2-7; tentatively, D is TRBD2 (5 bases). CDR1 and CDR2 (germline): MNHNY, SVGAGI (reference sequence). The CDR3 contains 12 residues. V shed 5 bases and J shed 4 bases, with 9 bases lying between them. The CDR3 loop is CASSQTGYEQYF. Written as DNA, the CDR3 is TGTGCCAGCAGTCAAACGGGATACGAGCAGTACTTC.

This clone showed up just once. The rearrangement links TRBV4-3 to TRBJ1-2; a weak D match, TRBD1 (6 bases). The CDR3 totals 16 residues. Trimming pared 0 bases from V and 2 bases from J, leaving 13 bases between. The V gene's germline CDR1 is LGHNA and CDR2 YSLEER. The chain's CDR3 is CASSQERRGANYGYTF. CDR3 DNA sequence: TGCGCCAGCAGCCAAGAGAGACGGGGGGCGAACTATGGCTACACCTTC.

The chain joins TRBV5-1 to TRBJ1-2; D might be TRBD1 (6 bases). V was clipped by 0 bases and J by 8 bases, with 17 bases between them. CDR3 length equals 15 residues. Germline CDR1 SGHRS, CDR2 YFSETQ. This CDR3 reads CASSLEGRGVVGYTF. The CDR3 DNA reads as TGCGCCAGCAGCTTGGAAGGCAGGGGAGTGGTAGGCTACACCTTC. Combining the CDR3 with reference TRBV5-1 and TRBJ1-2 gives the whole variable domain KAGVTQTPRYLIKTRGQQVTLSCSPISGHRSVSWYQQTPGQGLQFLFEYFSETQRNKGNFPGRFSGRQFSNSRSEMNVSTLELGDSALYLCASSLEGRGVVGYTFGSGTRLTVV.

The chain recombines TRBV2 with TRBJ2-2; unclear D gene. CDR1 and CDR2 from the germline V gene are SNHLY and FYNNEI. CDR3 size: 17 residues. V was trimmed by 1 base and J by 2 bases, leaving 14 bases between them. CDR3 in amino acids: CASSEEQLTLNTGELFF. The CDR3 nucleotides read TGTGCCAGCAGTGAAGAACAATTGACACTCAACACCGGGGAGCTGTTTTTT.

The V and J genes are TRBV28 and TRBJ1-1; a possible D gene is TRBD1 (5 bases). With 1 base removed from V and 1 base from J, the gap between germline ends came to 7 bases. The CDR3 totals 14 residues. Germline V CDR1 and CDR2: MDHEN, SYDVKM. For the CDR3, the DNA is TGTGCCAGCAGTTTATACAGGCGGAACACTGAAGCTTTCTTT. Translation gives CASSLYRRNTEAFF.

This chain connects TRBV7-9 to TRBJ1-3; D remains unclear. Germline CDR1 is SEHNR and CDR2 is FQNEAQ (reference sequence). CDR3 size: 16 residues. Trimming pared 1 base from V and 0 bases from J, leaving 10 bases between. The chain's CDR3 is CASSLGVGPSGNTIYF. In nucleotides, the CDR3 is TGTGCCAGCAGCTTAGGTGTGGGCCCCTCTGGAAACACCATATATTTT.

The V call is TRBV5-1, the J call TRBJ2-2; TRBD2 matches at 10 bases. Germline V gene sequence: CDR1 SGHRS, CDR2 YFSETQ. The CDR3 has 16 amino acids. The J segment lost 5 bases and the V segment lost 3 bases, leaving 7 bases of the junction unmatched. CDR3 nucleotides: TGCGCCAGCAGCTCTTTACTAGCGGGAAAGACCGGGGAGCTGTTTTTT. This gives the protein CASSSLLAGKTGELFF.

The chain has TRBV5-1 and TRBJ2-7, with TRBD2 matching over 12 bases. CDR3 size: 14 residues. The V segment lost 3 bases and the J segment 3 bases; nucleotides outside the gene matches: 1. Germline V gene lookup returns CDR1 SGHRS and CDR2 YFSETQ. DNA of the CDR3: TGCGCCAGCAGCTCGACTAGCGGGGGCTACGAGCAGTACTTC. This encodes CASSSTSGGYEQYF.

The chain links TRBV7-9 to TRBJ2-5; 11 bases align to TRBD2. V was pared by 5 bases and J by 12 bases, with 2 bases of the junction left unmatched. The CDR3 is made up of 11 amino acids. Germline V CDR1 and CDR2: SEHNR, FQNEAQ (reference sequence). The CDR3 reads CASSGGLAEYF. The CDR3 bases are TGTGCCAGCAGCGGGGGACTAGCGGAGTACTTC. The full variable domain, its missing parts supplied by reference TRBV7-9 and TRBJ2-5, is DTGVSQNPRHKITKRGQNVTFRCDPISEHNRLYWYRQTLGQGPEFLTYFQNEAQLEKSRLLSDRFSAERPKGSFSTLEIQRTEQGDSAMYLCASSGGLAEYFGPGTRLLVL.

The chain carries TRBV19 and TRBJ1-2; D is undetermined. This CDR3 region has 12 residues. V was cut by 6 bases and J by 4 bases, with 9 bases left in between. Looked up from germline, CDR1 is LNHDA and CDR2 is SQIVND (reference sequence). CDR3: CASSPGAYGYTF. In DNA, the CDR3 is TGTGCCAGTAGCCCGGGTGCCTATGGCTACACCTTC.

The chain has TRBV5-1 and TRBJ1-1, with D possibly being TRBD1 (5 bases). CDR1 is SGHRS, CDR2 YFSETQ, per germline. The CDR3 loop spans 14 amino acids. V was pared by 7 bases and J by 7 bases, with 20 bases between. CDR3 loop: CASSGGGIGNEAFF. The DNA for the CDR3 is TGCGCCAGCTCAGGCGGGGGGATTGGTAATGAAGCTTTCTTT.

J is TRBJ2-3 and V is TRBV15; TRBD1 aligns across 8 bases. The CDR3 runs 16 residues. The ends lost 5 bases at V and 3 bases at J; junction bases unmatched: 10. Germline CDR1 LNHNV, CDR2 YYDKDF (reference sequence). The chain's CDR3 is CATSPKDRVRTDTQYF. CDR3 DNA sequence: TGTGCCACCAGCCCTAAGGACAGGGTGAGAACAGATACGCAGTATTTT. Full variable domain (remainder filled in from reference TRBV15 and TRBJ2-3): DAMVIQNPRYQVTQFGKPVTLSCSQTLNHNVMYWYQQKSSQAPKLLFHYYDKDFNNEADTPDNFQSRRPNTSFCFLDIRSPGLGDTAMYLCATSPKDRVRTDTQYFGPGTRLTVL.

The J gene is TRBJ2-3, the V gene TRBV7-3; D remains ambiguous. V was clipped by 0 bases and J by 4 bases, with 14 bases between them. The CDR3 is 16 amino acids. Germline assignment: CDR1 SGHTA and CDR2 FQGTGA. The CDR3 spells CASSLTPPGPADTQYF. DNA of the CDR3: TGTGCCAGCAGCTTAACCCCCCCTGGGCCCGCAGATACGCAGTATTTT.

The rearrangement uses TRBV30 and TRBJ2-1, with 15 bases aligning to TRBD2. Looked up from germline, CDR1 is GTSNPN and CDR2 is SVGIG (reference sequence). The CDR3 length is 15 residues. The J segment lost 7 bases and the V segment lost 2 bases, leaving 3 bases of the junction unmatched. The CDR3, as DNA: TGTGCCTGGAGTCCCGGACTAGCGGGAGGGAATGAGCAGTTCTTC. It specifies CAWSPGLAGGNEQFF.

The J gene is TRBJ1-3, the V gene TRBV18; D is possibly TRBD1 (6 bases). CDR3 size: 17 residues. Germline V gene data show CDR1 as KGHSH and CDR2 as LQKENI. The V gene lost 6 bases and the J gene lost 3 bases, with 21 bases spanning the gap. CDR3 sequence (DNA): TGTGCCAGCTCGACATCCCTTGGTGGGGGCATTGGAAACACCATATATTTT. Its protein product is CASSTSLGGGIGNTIYF.

This chain connects TRBV5-1 to TRBJ2-5, with TRBD2 identical over 10 bases. J gave up 5 bases and V 0 bases, and 7 bases lay outside the gene matches. CDR1 SGHRS and CDR2 YFSETQ come from the germline V gene. The CDR3 is 16 residues long. CDR3 in DNA: TGCGCCAGCAGCTTGGAAGCGGGGGGGCCGGGTGAGACCCAGTACTTC. This gives the protein CASSLEAGGPGETQYF. Looking up the rest from reference TRBV5-1 and TRBJ2-5 gives the full variable domain: KAGVTQTPRYLIKTRGQQVTLSCSPISGHRSVSWYQQTPGQGLQFLFEYFSETQRNKGNFPGRFSGRQFSNSRSEMNVSTLELGDSALYLCASSLEAGGPGETQYFGPGTRLLVL.

J is TRBJ2-2 and V is TRBV5-1; D is unresolved. Trimming pared 4 bases from V and 6 bases from J, leaving 13 bases between. Germline-derived CDR1 and CDR2 are SGHRS and YFSETQ. The CDR3 covers 14 residues. DNA of the CDR3: TGCGCCAGCAGCGCGTCCCTCTTCCCCGGGGAGCTGTTTTTT. Translated, it gives CASSASLFPGELFF.

The V call is TRBV4-2, the J call TRBJ2-7; perhaps TRBD2 as D (5 bases). This CDR3 contains 13 residues. Germline CDR1 and CDR2: LGHNA and YNFKEQ. The ends were cut back, 5 bases at V and 1 base at J, with 9 bases in the middle. The CDR3 coding sequence is TGTGCCAGCAGCGGGGAGTCATCCTACGAGCAGTACTTC. Protein sequence: CASSGESSYEQYF.

The chain recombines TRBV7-9 with TRBJ2-7; 10 bases align to TRBD1. The CDR3 runs 14 residues. The germline V gene has CDR1 SEHNR and CDR2 FQNEAQ (reference sequence). V lost 5 bases, J lost 12 bases, and 13 bases stayed unmatched. The CDR3 DNA reads as TGTGCCAGCAGCCACAACCCGGGACAGGGGACGTCGTACTTC. Protein product: CASSHNPGQGTSYF.

The CDR3 here is CASSLAGAAEQYF. The CDR3 bases are TGCGCCAGCAGCTTAGCGGGAGCGGCCGAGCAGTACTTC. The chain has TRBV5-1 and TRBJ2-7; TRBD2 aligns across 8 bases. CDR1 SGHRS and CDR2 YFSETQ come from the germline V gene. This CDR3 contains 13 residues. After removal of 2 bases from V and 6 bases from J, the junction contained 4 bases not matched to a gene. The complete variable domain, with remaining parts taken from reference TRBV5-1 and TRBJ2-7, reads KAGVTQTPRYLIKTRGQQVTLSCSPISGHRSVSWYQQTPGQGLQFLFEYFSETQRNKGNFPGRFSGRQFSNSRSEMNVSTLELGDSALYLCASSLAGAAEQYFGPGTRLTVT.

This chain connects TRBV6-6 to TRBJ1-2, with D hard to call. CDR1 and CDR2 (germline): MNHNY, SVGAGI (reference sequence). V was clipped by 8 bases and J by 5 bases, with 12 bases between them. The CDR3 has 12 residues. CDR3 sequence (DNA): TGTGCCAGCCTCCCAGGCAAATATGGCTACACCTTC. Its translation is CASLPGKYGYTF.

The chain couples TRBV7-9 to TRBJ2-1, with 11 bases aligning to TRBD1. The germline gives CDR1 SEHNR, CDR2 FQNEAQ (reference sequence). The V and J ends lost 4 bases and 12 bases, in that order; junction bases with no gene match: 2. This CDR3 has 12 residues. CDR3 residues: CASSSGQGVQFF. The CDR3 bases are TGTGCCAGCAGCTCGGGACAGGGGGTGCAGTTCTTC.

V and J are TRBV15 and TRBJ2-7; 7 bases agree with TRBD2. The CDR3 is 20 residues long. Germline CDR1 reads LNHNV; CDR2 reads YYDKDF (reference sequence). Losses at the gene ends were 0 bases for V and 5 bases for J; bases not matched to a gene: 22. The CDR3 is CATSRDRRLGGPKTGDEQYF. The CDR3 DNA sequence: TGTGCCACCAGCAGAGATCGCAGATTGGGAGGGCCCAAAACGGGGGACGAGCAGTACTTC. Combining the CDR3 with reference TRBV15 and TRBJ2-7 gives the whole variable domain DAMVIQNPRYQVTQFGKPVTLSCSQTLNHNVMYWYQQKSSQAPKLLFHYYDKDFNNEADTPDNFQSRRPNTSFCFLDIRSPGLGDTAMYLCATSRDRRLGGPKTGDEQYFGPGTRLTVT.

The gene calls are TRBV18 and TRBJ1-4, with TRBD1 matching over 7 bases. Germline loops: CDR1 KGHSH, CDR2 LQKENI. The length of the CDR3 is 16 residues. The V and J ends lost 3 bases and 4 bases, in that order; junction bases with no gene match: 8. CDR3 nucleotides: TGTGCCAGCTCACCCGTTCCGGGACAGCTTAATGAAAAACTGTTTTTT. Its protein is CASSPVPGQLNEKLFF.

The gene calls are TRBV7-2 and TRBJ2-3; the D gene is possibly TRBD2 (6 bases). V gave up 0 bases and J gave up 6 bases, with 7 bases separating them. This CDR3 region has 13 residues. CDR1 and CDR2 (germline): SGHTA, FQGNSA. The CDR3 DNA reads TGTGCCAGCAGCTTAGCCCGGGAGGATACGCAGTATTTT. This encodes CASSLAREDTQYF.

CDR3 protein: CASRYTPRSYEQYF. CDR3 nucleotide sequence: TGTGCCAGCAGATATACACCCCGCTCCTACGAGCAGTACTTC. The genes are TRBV6-5 and TRBJ2-7; D is ambiguous. Germline CDR1 is MNHEY and CDR2 is SVGAGI. The CDR3 loop spans 14 amino acids. Trimming cost V 6 bases and J 0 bases, with 12 bases left between them.